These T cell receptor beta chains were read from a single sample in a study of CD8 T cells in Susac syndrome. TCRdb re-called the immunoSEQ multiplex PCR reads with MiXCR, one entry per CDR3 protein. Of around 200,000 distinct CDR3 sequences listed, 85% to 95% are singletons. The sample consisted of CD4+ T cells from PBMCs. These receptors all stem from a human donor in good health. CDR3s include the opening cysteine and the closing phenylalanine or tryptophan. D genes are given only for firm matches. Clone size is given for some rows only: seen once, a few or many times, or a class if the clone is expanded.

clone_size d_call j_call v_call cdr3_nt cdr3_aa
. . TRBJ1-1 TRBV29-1 TGCAGCGTTTGGGAGGGTAGCACTGAAGCTTTCTTT CSVWEGSTEAFF
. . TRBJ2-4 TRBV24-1 TGTGCCACCAGTGATGGGACCGTGGCGGGCATTCAGTACTTC CATSDGTVAGIQYF
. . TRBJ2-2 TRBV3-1 TGTGCCAGCGCCTCTCCAGGGCCGGGCCGGGAGCTGTTTTTT CASASPGPGRELFF
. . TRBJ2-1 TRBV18 TGTGCCAGCTCACCATCCCGACAGAACAATGAGCAGTTCTTC CASSPSRQNNEQFF
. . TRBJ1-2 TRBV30 TGTGCCTGGAGTAAAAGGGATGGCTACACCTTC CAWSKRDGYTF
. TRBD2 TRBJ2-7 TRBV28 TGTGCCAGCAGTTTCGGACTAGCGGGGGTGTACGAGCAGTACTTC CASSFGLAGVYEQYF
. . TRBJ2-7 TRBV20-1 TGCAGTGCTAAGGTCGGGCGGAGTGGGGGCTACGAGCAGTACTTC CSAKVGRSGGYEQYF
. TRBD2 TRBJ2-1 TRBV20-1 TGCAGTGCTAGACAGGTGGCGGGAGAGAGAAGCAATGAGCAGTTCTTC CSARQVAGERSNEQFF
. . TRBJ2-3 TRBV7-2 TGTGCCAGCAGCTTAGGGGGCAGATTGAGCACAGATACGCAGTATTTT CASSLGGRLSTDTQYF
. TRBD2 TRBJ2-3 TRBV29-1 TGCAGCGTTGAAACCAGCGGGGTTGGAGATACGCAGTATTTT CSVETSGVGDTQYF
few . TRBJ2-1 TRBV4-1 TGCGCCAGCAGCCAGGACTCCGGGACTCCCCGTTTCAATGAGCAGTTCTTC CASSQDSGTPRFNEQFF
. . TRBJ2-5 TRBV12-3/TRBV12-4 TGTGCCAGCACGCACCCAGAGGGAGAGACCCAGTACTTC CASTHPEGETQYF
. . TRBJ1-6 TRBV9 TGTGCCAGCAGCGTAGAAGACAGGAATCATAATTCACCCCTCCACTTT CASSVEDRNHNSPLHF
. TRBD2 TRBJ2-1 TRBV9 TGTGCCAGCAGCGTATGGGGGGGACTGTACAATGAGCAGTTCTTC CASSVWGGLYNEQFF
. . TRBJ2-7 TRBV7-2 TGTGCCAGCGCCCCTGGGAACAGGGTCCCCCACGAGCAGTACTTC CASAPGNRVPHEQYF
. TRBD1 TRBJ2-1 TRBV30 TGTGCCTGGCTCTCGGACAGGGGTGGATACAATGAGCAGTTCTTC CAWLSDRGGYNEQFF
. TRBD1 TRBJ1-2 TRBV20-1 TGCAGTGCCGACAACAGGGGCGGCTATGGCTACACCTTC CSADNRGGYGYTF
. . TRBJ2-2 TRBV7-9 TGTGCCAGCACCCTGGGCGGGGAGCTGTTTTTT CASTLGGELFF
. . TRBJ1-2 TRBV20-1 TGCAGTGCCACTCGACAGATCTATGGCTACACCTTC CSATRQIYGYTF
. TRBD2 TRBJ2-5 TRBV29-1 TGCAGCGTTGGAAAGCGGGGGGAGTACCAAGAGACCCAGTACTTC CSVGKRGEYQETQYF
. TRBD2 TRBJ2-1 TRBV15 TGTGCCACCCAAAGGACGGGGGGGTACAATGAGCAGTTCTTC CATQRTGGYNEQFF
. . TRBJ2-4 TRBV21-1 TGTGCCTCAGGGGGGCGTCAGTACTTC CASGGRQYF
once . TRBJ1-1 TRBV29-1 TGCAGCGTCCAGCCCCAGACCGAAGCTTTCTTT CSVQPQTEAFF
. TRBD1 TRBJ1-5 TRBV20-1 TGCAGTGCCCCGGACAGGGGTCAGCCCCAGCATTTT CSAPDRGQPQHF
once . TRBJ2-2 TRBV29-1 TGCAGCGTTGGGCCTAACAGGGTAACCGGGGAGCTGTTTTTT CSVGPNRVTGELFF
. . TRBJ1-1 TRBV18 TGTGCCAGCTCACCACCCTACACTGAAGCTTTCTTT CASSPPYTEAFF
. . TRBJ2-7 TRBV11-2 TGTGCCAGCAGCCCCCCCGGCGGCGGGGAGCAGTACTTC CASSPPGGGEQYF
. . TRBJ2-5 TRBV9 TGTGCCAGCAGCGTTTCAACAGGGCAAGAGACCCAGTACTTC CASSVSTGQETQYF
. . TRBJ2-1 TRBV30 TGTGCCTGGAGTGGAGCCGGGACGGTAGTAACCTACAATGAGCAGTTCTTC CAWSGAGTVVTYNEQFF
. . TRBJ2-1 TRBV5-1 TGCGCCAGCGGACGGGACACTTACAATGAGCAGTTCTTC CASGRDTYNEQFF
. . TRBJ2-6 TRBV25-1 TGTGCCAGCAGTGATGGAGGCGCAGGGGCCAACGTCCTGACTTTC CASSDGGAGANVLTF
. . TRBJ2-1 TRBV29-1 TGCAGCGTCGGCTTCCCGGGAAAGGGGACCTACAATGAGCAGTTCTTC CSVGFPGKGTYNEQFF
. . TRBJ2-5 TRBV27 TGTGCCAGCAGTTACCGGTACCAAGAGACCCAGTACTTC CASSYRYQETQYF
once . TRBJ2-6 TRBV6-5 TGTGCCAGCAGTTACCGGACACAGGGCGGAGGGGCCAACGTCCTGACTTTC CASSYRTQGGGANVLTF
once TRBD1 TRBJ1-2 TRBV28 TGTGCCAGCAGCACCGGGACAGTCTATGGCTACACCTTC CASSTGTVYGYTF
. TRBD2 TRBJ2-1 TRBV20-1 TGCAGTGCAGAATTAGCGGGAGGGCCTGACAATGAGCAGTTCTTC CSAELAGGPDNEQFF
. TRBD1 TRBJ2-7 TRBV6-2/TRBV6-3 TGTGCCAGCAGTTCCAGTCGGGGACAGAGCTACGAGCAGTACTTC CASSSSRGQSYEQYF
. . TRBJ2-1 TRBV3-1 TGTGCCAGCAGCCAAGACCTCCCGACGCCCGAGCAGTTCTTC CASSQDLPTPEQFF
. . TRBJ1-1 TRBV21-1 TGTGCCAGCACCCGGGACAGGGTGGAGAGCACTGAAGCTTTCTTT CASTRDRVESTEAFF
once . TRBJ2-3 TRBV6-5 TGTGCCAGCAGGATTTTAGCCACAGATACGCAGTATTTT CASRILATDTQYF
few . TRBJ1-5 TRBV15 TGTGCCACCAGCAGGGATAATCAGCCCCAGCATTTT CATSRDNQPQHF
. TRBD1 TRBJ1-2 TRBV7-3 TGTGCCAGCAGCTTAACAGGGGGCGCAGATGGCTACACCTTC CASSLTGGADGYTF
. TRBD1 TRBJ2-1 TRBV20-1 TGCAGTGGTTCGTCCGGACAGGAACGCTACAATGAGCAGTTCTTC CSGSSGQERYNEQFF
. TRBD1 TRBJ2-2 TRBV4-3 TGCGCCAGCAGCTCTGACAGGGGACCTACCGGGGAGCTGTTTTTT CASSSDRGPTGELFF